These T cell receptor beta chains were read from a single sample in a study of technical replicates of blood from a handful of donors. Assay: immunoSEQ multiplex PCR; the TCRdb copy retains only in-frame clones and omits some. The sample holds more than 65,000 clones; nearly 98% are singletons and the top ten take 0.29%. Input material: T cells isolated from PBMCs. The receptors shown here come from a human donor in good health. Each CDR3 is given with its conserved first and last residue. Each record gives: clone size, D gene, V gene, J gene, CDR3 protein, CDR3 DNA. A D gene is named only where the DNA matches it firmly. The size entry is marked missing in some rows and otherwise reads once, few, many or a size class.

.	.	TRBV28	TRBJ2-1	CASSQTPGRNEQFF	TGTGCCAGCAGTCAAACCCCAGGCCGCAATGAGCAGTTCTTC
.	.	TRBV13	TRBJ1-2	CASSDTGSNYGYTF	TGTGCCAGCAGCGACACAGGGTCTAACTATGGCTACACCTTC
.	.	TRBV30	TRBJ1-4	CAWSDSATNEKLFF	TGTGCCTGGAGTGATTCTGCAACTAATGAAAAACTGTTTTTT
.	.	TRBV28	TRBJ2-7	CASRGAGGYLIYEQYF	TGTGCCAGCCGTGGAGCAGGGGGGTATTTAATCTACGAGCAGTACTTC
.	TRBD2	TRBV6-1	TRBJ2-1	CASYSGSIDEQFF	TGTGCCAGCTATAGCGGGAGTATCGATGAGCAGTTCTTC
.	.	TRBV4-1	TRBJ2-1	CASSQVFAGLPSYNEQFF	TGCGCCAGCAGCCAAGTCTTCGCGGGCTTACCCTCCTACAATGAGCAGTTCTTC
.	.	TRBV5-1	TRBJ1-4	CASSDTGTTNEKLFF	TGCGCCAGCAGCGATACAGGGACAACTAATGAAAAACTGTTTTTT
.	.	TRBV7-2	TRBJ2-2	CASSLNPSGNTGELFF	TGTGCCAGCAGCCTGAACCCCTCCGGGAACACCGGGGAGCTGTTTTTT
.	.	TRBV7-2	TRBJ1-5	CASSLSTVNQPQHF	TGTGCCAGCAGCTTGTCGACAGTCAATCAGCCCCAGCATTTT
once	.	TRBV4-1	TRBJ1-1	CASSQDQTGRHTEAFF	TGCGCCAGCAGCCAGGACCAGACAGGTCGGCACACTGAAGCTTTCTTT
.	TRBD2	TRBV5-5	TRBJ2-7	CASSLYLAGGGEQYF	TGTGCCAGCAGCTTATACCTAGCGGGAGGCGGGGAGCAGTACTTC
.	TRBD1	TRBV5-6	TRBJ1-2	CASRIDRALGGYTF	TGTGCCAGCAGAATTGACAGGGCCTTAGGTGGCTACACCTTC
.	TRBD1	TRBV5-4	TRBJ2-7	CASSRTGINEQYF	TGTGCCAGCAGCCGGACAGGGATAAACGAGCAGTACTTC
.	TRBD1	TRBV7-9	TRBJ1-1	CASSSGGSNTEAFF	TGTGCCAGCAGCTCAGGGGGCTCGAACACTGAAGCTTTCTTT
.	TRBD2	TRBV9	TRBJ2-1	CASSGMGLAGEEQFF	TGTGCCAGCAGCGGTATGGGACTAGCGGGAGAGGAGCAGTTCTTC
.	TRBD2	TRBV27	TRBJ2-5	CASSPLSGSYQETQYF	TGTGCCAGCAGTCCGCTGAGCGGGAGTTACCAAGAGACCCAGTACTTC
.	.	TRBV30	TRBJ2-7	CAWSVEEYEQYF	TGTGCCTGGAGTGTAGAGGAGTACGAGCAGTACTTC
.	.	TRBV28	TRBJ2-7	CGIKPLTGTYEQYF	TGTGGAATCAAACCCCTAACAGGTACCTACGAGCAGTACTTC
.	.	TRBV7-8	TRBJ2-1	CASSPTRVRPYNEQFF	TGTGCCAGCAGCCCCACCCGGGTTAGGCCCTACAATGAGCAGTTCTTC
once	.	TRBV4-1	TRBJ2-1	CASSQDFARLNEQFF	TGCGCCAGCAGCCAAGATTTCGCTAGGCTCAATGAGCAGTTCTTC
.	.	TRBV2	TRBJ2-3	CASSILGDTQYF	TGTGCCAGCAGTATCCTCGGAGATACGCAGTATTTT
.	.	TRBV5-5	TRBJ2-7	CASSLVQGLIHEQYF	TGTGCCAGCAGCTTGGTACAGGGCTTAATCCACGAGCAGTACTTC
once	TRBD1	TRBV6-6	TRBJ2-7	CAESGQGYGLAVRYF	TGTGCCGAGTCGGGACAGGGATATGGTCTAGCGGTTCGGTACTTC
.	.	TRBV6-1	TRBJ1-2	CASSEITGWGYTF	TGTGCCAGCAGTGAAATCACAGGGTGGGGCTACACCTTC